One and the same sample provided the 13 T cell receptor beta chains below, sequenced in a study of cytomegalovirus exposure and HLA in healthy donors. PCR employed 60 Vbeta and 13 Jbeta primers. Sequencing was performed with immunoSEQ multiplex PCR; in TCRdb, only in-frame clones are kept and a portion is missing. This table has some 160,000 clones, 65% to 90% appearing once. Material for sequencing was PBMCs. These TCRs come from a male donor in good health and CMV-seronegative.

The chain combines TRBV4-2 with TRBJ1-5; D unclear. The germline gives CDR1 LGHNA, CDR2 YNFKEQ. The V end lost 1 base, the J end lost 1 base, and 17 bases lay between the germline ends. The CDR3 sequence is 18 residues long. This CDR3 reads CASSQAEAGGGSNQPQHF. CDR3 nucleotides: TGTGCCAGCAGCCAAGCAGAGGCGGGCGGTGGGAGCAATCAGCCCCAGCATTTT.

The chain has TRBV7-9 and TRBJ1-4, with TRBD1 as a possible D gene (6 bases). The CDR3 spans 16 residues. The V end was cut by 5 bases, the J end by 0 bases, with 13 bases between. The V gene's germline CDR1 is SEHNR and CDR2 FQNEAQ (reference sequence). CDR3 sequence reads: CASSSNRDTTNEKLFF. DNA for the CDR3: TGTGCCAGCAGCAGCAACAGGGACACAACTAATGAAAAACTGTTTTTT.

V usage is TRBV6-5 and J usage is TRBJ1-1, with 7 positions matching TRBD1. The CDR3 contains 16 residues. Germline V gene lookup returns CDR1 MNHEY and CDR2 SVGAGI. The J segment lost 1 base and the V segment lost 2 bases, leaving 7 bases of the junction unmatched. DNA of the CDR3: TGTGCCAGCAGTTACAGGGGGCGGTACAGGAACACTGAAGCTTTCTTT. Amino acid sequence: CASSYRGRYRNTEAFF.

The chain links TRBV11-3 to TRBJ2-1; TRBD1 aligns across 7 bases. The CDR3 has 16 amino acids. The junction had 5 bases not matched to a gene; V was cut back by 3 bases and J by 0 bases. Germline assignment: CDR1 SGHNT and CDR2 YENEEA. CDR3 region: CASSFRGGGSYNEQFF. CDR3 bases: TGTGCCAGCAGCTTTAGAGGGGGCGGCTCCTACAATGAGCAGTTCTTC.

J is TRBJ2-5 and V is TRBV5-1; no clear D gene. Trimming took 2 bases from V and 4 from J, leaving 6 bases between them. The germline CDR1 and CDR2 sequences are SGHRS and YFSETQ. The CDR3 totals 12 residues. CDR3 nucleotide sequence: TGCGCCAGCAGCTTTGGGCCAGAGACCCAGTACTTC. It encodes CASSFGPETQYF.

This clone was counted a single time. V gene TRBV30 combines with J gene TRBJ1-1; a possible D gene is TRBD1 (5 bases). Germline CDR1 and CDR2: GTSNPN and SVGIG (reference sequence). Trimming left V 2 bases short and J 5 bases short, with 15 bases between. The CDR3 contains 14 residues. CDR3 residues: CAWSPTWGETEAFF. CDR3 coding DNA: TGTGCCTGGAGTCCAACGTGGGGGGAAACTGAAGCTTTCTTT.

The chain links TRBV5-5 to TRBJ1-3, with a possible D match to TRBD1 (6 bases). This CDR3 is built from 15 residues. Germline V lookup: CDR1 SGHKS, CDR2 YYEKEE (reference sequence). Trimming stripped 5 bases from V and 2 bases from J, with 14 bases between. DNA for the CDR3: TGTGCCAGCAGGACATCAGGGGTCCCTGGAAACACCATATATTTT. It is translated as CASRTSGVPGNTIYF. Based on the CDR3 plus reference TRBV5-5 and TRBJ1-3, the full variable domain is DAGVTQSPTHLIKTRGQQVTLRCSPISGHKSVSWYQQVLGQGPQFIFQYYEKEERGRGNFPDRFSARQFPNYSSELNVNALLLGDSALYLCASRTSGVPGNTIYFGEGSWLTVV.

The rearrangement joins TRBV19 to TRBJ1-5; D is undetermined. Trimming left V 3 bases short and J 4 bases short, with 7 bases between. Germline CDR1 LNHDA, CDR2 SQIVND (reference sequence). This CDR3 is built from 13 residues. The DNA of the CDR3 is TGTGCCAGTAGTATCACGGGGAATCAGCCCCAGCATTTT. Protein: CASSITGNQPQHF.

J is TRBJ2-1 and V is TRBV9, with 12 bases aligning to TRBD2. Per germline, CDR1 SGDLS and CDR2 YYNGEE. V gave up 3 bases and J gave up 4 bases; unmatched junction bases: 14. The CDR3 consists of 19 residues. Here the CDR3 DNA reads TGTGCCAGCAGCGCAACTAGACTAGCGGGGGACTCGGGGTACAATGAGCAGTTCTTC. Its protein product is CASSATRLAGDSGYNEQFF.

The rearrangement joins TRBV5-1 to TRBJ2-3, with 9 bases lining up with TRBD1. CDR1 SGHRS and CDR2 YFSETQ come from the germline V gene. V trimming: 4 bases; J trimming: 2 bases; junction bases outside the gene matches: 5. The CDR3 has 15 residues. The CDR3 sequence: CASSGGTGHTDTQYF. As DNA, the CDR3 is TGCGCCAGCAGCGGAGGGACAGGGCACACAGATACGCAGTATTTT.

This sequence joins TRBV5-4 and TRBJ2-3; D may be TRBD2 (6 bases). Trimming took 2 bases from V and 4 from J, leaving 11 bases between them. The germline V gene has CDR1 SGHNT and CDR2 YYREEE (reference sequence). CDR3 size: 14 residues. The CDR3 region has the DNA TGTGCCAGCAGCTTCGCTAGCGCCCCAGATACGCAGTATTTT. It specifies CASSFASAPDTQYF.

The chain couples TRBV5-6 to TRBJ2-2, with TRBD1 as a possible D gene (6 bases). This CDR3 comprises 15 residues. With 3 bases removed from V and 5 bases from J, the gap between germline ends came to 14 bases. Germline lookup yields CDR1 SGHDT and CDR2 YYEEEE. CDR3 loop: CASSWDIRATGELFF. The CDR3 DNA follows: TGTGCCAGCAGCTGGGACATTCGGGCGACCGGGGAGCTGTTTTTT.

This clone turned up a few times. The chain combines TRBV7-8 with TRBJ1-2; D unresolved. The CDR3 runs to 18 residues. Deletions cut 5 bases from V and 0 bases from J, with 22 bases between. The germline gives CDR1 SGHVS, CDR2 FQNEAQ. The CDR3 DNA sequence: TGTGCCAGCAGCCCGACTCTCACGGTGAAAGGAACTAACTATGGCTACACCTTC. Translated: CASSPTLTVKGTNYGYTF.